Listed below are T cell receptor beta chains from one sample, sequenced in a study of T cells after yellow fever vaccination. TCRdb called the 5' RACE reads again in MiXCR, with one record for every CDR3 protein. Among around 180,000 distinct CDR3 sequences listed, 6.2% were seen once. The sample in question was CD4+ T cells sorted from PBMCs, obtained on the day of the first yellow fever vaccination. These receptor sequences come from a man between 18 and 29 years old who received the YFV17D yellow fever vaccine. Each CDR3 is given with its conserved first and last residue. A D gene is named only where the DNA matches it firmly. Some rows mark clone size as missing; the rest say once, few, many or name a class of expanded clone.

CDR3	DNA	D	V	J	size
CASSLGQGNLGELFF	TGCGCCAGCAGCTTGGGACAGGGGAATCTCGGGGAGCTGTTTTTT	TRBD1	TRBV5-1	TRBJ2-2	many
CSASGETQYF	TGCAGTGCTAGCGGGGAGACCCAGTACTTC	NA	TRBV20-1	TRBJ2-5	many
CASRDRENGYTF	TGTGCCAGCCGGGACAGGGAGAATGGCTACACCTTC	TRBD1	TRBV12-3/TRBV12-4	TRBJ1-2	few
CASSQQVQNTGELFF	TGCGCCAGCAGCCAACAGGTCCAGAACACCGGGGAGCTGTTTTTT	NA	TRBV4-3	TRBJ2-2	NA
CASSLYISGTNYGYTF	TGTGCCAGCAGCTTGTATATCTCAGGGACCAACTATGGCTACACCTTC	NA	TRBV5-5	TRBJ1-2	few
CSAFRDTERNQPQHF	TGCAGTGCTTTCCGGGACACCGAACGCAATCAGCCCCAGCATTTT	NA	TRBV20-1	TRBJ1-5	few
CASSQGYRGSLTDTQYF	TGCGCCAGCAGCCAAGGGTATCGCGGGTCCCTCACAGATACGCAGTATTTT	NA	TRBV4-1	TRBJ2-3	many
CASSERGSLYEQYF	TGTGCCAGCAGTGAACGCGGAAGTCTCTACGAGCAGTACTTC	NA	TRBV2	TRBJ2-7	many
CASSLRPPYEQYF	TGCGCCAGCAGCTTGCGTCCCCCCTACGAGCAGTACTTC	NA	TRBV5-1	TRBJ2-7	many
CASSQFSGGNTGELFF	TGTGCCAGCAGCCAATTTAGCGGGGGGAACACCGGGGAGCTGTTTTTT	TRBD2	TRBV4-2	TRBJ2-2	few
CASSPGEGMGTEAFF	TGTGCCAGCAGCCCCGGGGAGGGGATGGGTACTGAAGCTTTCTTT	NA	TRBV12-3/TRBV12-4	TRBJ1-1	NA
CASSHPDRGGYTQYF	TGCGCCAGCAGCCACCCGGACAGGGGAGGGTATACGCAGTATTTT	TRBD1	TRBV5-1	TRBJ2-3	NA
CASNLLPGRSASAFF	TGTGCCAGCAACTTGCTACCAGGGCGGAGTGCTTCGGCTTTCTTT	NA	TRBV7-2	TRBJ1-1	many
CASSVGRTSPAGAFF	TGTGCCAGCAGCGTAGGTAGGACTTCCCCAGCTGGGGCTTTCTTT	NA	TRBV9	TRBJ1-1	NA